This T cell receptor (beta chain) came from a study of control samples from healthy donors and cancer patients. The repertoire was sequenced with immunoSEQ multiplex PCR; TCRdb's copy has only in-frame clones and lacks some. The sample shows fewer than 200,000 clones, just over 85% of them seen only once. This clonotype originated in a woman younger than 45 in good health. The material sequenced was blood.

DNA for the CDR3: TGTGCCATCACCTCGGACAGGGGAAAGAAGGGCTACACCTTC. The encoded protein is CAITSDRGKKGYTF. The V call is TRBV10-3, the J call TRBJ1-2; 9 bases align to TRBD1. V shed 7 bases, J shed 8 bases, and the junction held 11 bases outside the gene matches. CDR3 length: 14 amino acids. CDR1 is ENHRY and CDR2 is SYGVKD in the germline V gene.